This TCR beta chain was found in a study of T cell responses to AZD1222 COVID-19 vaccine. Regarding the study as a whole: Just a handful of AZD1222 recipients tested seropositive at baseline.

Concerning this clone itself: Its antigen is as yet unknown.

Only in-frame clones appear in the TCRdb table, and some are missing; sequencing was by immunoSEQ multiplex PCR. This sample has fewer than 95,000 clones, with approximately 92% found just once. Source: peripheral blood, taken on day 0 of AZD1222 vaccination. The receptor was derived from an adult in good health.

CDR3 in amino acids: CATSEVAGPSYNEQFF. The CDR3 bases are TGTGCCACCAGTGAGGTAGCGGGACCCTCCTACAATGAGCAGTTCTTC. The chain couples TRBV24-1 to TRBJ2-1; 8 nucleotides agree with TRBD2. Trimming cost V 4 bases and J 0 bases; bases outside gene matches: 4. This CDR3 has 16 amino acids. Germline CDR1 KGHDR, CDR2 SFDVKD.